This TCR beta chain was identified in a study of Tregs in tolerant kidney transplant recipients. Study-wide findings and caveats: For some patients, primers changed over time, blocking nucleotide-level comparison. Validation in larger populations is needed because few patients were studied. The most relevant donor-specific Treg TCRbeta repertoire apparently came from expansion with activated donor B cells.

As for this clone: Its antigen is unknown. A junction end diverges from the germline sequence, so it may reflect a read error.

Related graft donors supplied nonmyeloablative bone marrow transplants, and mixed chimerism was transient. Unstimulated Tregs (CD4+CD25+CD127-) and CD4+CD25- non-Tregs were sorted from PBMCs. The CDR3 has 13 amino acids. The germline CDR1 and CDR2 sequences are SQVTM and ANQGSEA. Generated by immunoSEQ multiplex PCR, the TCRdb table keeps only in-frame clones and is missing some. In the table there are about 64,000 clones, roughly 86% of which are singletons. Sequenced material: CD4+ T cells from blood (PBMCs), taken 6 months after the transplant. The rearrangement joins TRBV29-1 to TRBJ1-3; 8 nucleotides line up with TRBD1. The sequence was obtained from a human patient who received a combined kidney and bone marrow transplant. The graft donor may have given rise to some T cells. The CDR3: CSVEDRGGNTIYF. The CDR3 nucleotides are TGCAGCGTGGAAGACAGGGGAGGAAACACCATATATTTT.